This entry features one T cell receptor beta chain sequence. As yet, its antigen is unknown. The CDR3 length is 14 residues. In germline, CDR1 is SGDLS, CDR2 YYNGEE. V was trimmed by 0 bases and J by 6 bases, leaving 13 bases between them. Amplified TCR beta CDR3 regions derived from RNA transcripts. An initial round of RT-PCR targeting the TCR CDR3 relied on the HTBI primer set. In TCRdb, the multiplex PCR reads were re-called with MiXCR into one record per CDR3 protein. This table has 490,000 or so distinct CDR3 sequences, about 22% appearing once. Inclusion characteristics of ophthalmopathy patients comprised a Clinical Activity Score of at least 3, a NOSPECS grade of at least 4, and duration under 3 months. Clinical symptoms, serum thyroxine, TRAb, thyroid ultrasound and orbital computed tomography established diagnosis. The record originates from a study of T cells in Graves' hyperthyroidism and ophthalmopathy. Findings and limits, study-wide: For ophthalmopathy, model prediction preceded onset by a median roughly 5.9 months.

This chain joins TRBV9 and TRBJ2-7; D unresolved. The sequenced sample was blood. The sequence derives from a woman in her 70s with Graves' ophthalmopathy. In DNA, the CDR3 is TGTGCCAGCAGCGTAGGAGTGGGGTTGGTCGAGCAGTACTTC. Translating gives CASSVGVGLVEQYF.